A selection of T cell receptor beta chains follows, all from one sample in a study of cytomegalovirus exposure and HLA in healthy donors. Only in-frame clones appear in the TCRdb table, and some are missing; sequencing was by immunoSEQ multiplex PCR. This sample has more than 110,000 clones; roughly three quarters occur once, and the top ten carry 4.5% to 6%. The specimen was PBMCs. The receptors stem from a woman between 45 and 60 years old in good health and CMV-seronegative. The CDR3 runs from the conserved cysteine through the conserved F or W. The D gene is left open where the match is weak.

j_gene: TRBJ1-6
v_gene: TRBV4-2
d_gene: NA
CDR3aa: CASSQEGDSTGSPLHF

j_gene: TRBJ2-7
v_gene: TRBV11-2
d_gene: TRBD1
CDR3aa: CASSHRDRYEQYF

j_gene: TRBJ2-3
v_gene: TRBV6-5
d_gene: TRBD2
CDR3aa: CASSFGNQGGAQYF

j_gene: TRBJ2-1
v_gene: TRBV27
d_gene: TRBD1
CDR3aa: CASSPGQGAQTSSYNEQFF

j_gene: TRBJ1-1
v_gene: TRBV19
d_gene: NA
CDR3aa: CASSTMIRNTEAFF

j_gene: TRBJ1-5
v_gene: TRBV19
d_gene: TRBD1
CDR3aa: CASSIPRAGGFDQPQHF

j_gene: TRBJ2-6
v_gene: TRBV6-5
d_gene: NA
CDR3aa: CASSYRQPSGANVLTF

j_gene: TRBJ1-2
v_gene: TRBV27
d_gene: TRBD1
CDR3aa: CASSRTGDLFYGYTF

j_gene: TRBJ1-5
v_gene: TRBV10-3
d_gene: NA
CDR3aa: CAISEFSRAQPQHF

j_gene: TRBJ1-5
v_gene: TRBV7-8
d_gene: NA
CDR3aa: CASSPRRGNQPQHF

j_gene: TRBJ1-1
v_gene: TRBV11-3
d_gene: TRBD1
CDR3aa: CASSSGTGRSTEAFF

j_gene: TRBJ2-1
v_gene: TRBV5-1
d_gene: TRBD2
CDR3aa: CASSPGTSGGAKYNEQFF

j_gene: TRBJ1-4
v_gene: TRBV5-1
d_gene: TRBD1
CDR3aa: CASSPRQGATNEKLFF

j_gene: TRBJ2-2
v_gene: TRBV19
d_gene: NA
CDR3aa: CATNPRGSAGELFF

j_gene: TRBJ2-7
v_gene: TRBV7-2
d_gene: NA
CDR3aa: CASSLDGGTAVYEQYF

j_gene: TRBJ2-3
v_gene: TRBV10-1
d_gene: TRBD1
CDR3aa: CASSEGQGARDTQYF